This is a list of T cell receptor beta chains from one sample in a study of post-analysis software for immune sequencing data. TCRdb re-called the PCR reads with MiXCR, one entry per CDR3 protein. Of 150,000 to 200,000 distinct CDR3 sequences listed, over 25% are singletons. Sequencing was done on a sample of blood. All receptors come from a girl aged 10-17 years with multiple sclerosis. The CDR3 runs from the conserved cysteine through the conserved F or W. D genes are given only for firm matches. Size is stated for part of the rows, as once, few or many counts, or as a class when the clone is expanded.

CDR3nt: TGCGCCAGCAGCTTAAGGGGGGATGAGCAGTTCTTC
CDR3aa: CASSLRGDEQFF
abundance: few
d_gene: .
v_gene: TRBV5-1
j_gene: TRBJ2-1

CDR3nt: TGTGCCAGCAGGACCCAAAGGGAAAAGTACAGCAATCAGCCCCAGCATTTT
CDR3aa: CASRTQREKYSNQPQHF
abundance: few
d_gene: .
v_gene: TRBV14
j_gene: TRBJ1-5

CDR3nt: TGCGCCAGCAGTGACATTCTAGCGGGAAGCACAGATACGCAGTATTTT
CDR3aa: CASSDILAGSTDTQYF
abundance: many
d_gene: TRBD2
v_gene: TRBV10-1
j_gene: TRBJ2-3

CDR3nt: TGCAGCGTGGGCTTCGGGGGTTTTACCGTAGAGGGCTACACCTTC
CDR3aa: CSVGFGGFTVEGYTF
abundance: many
d_gene: .
v_gene: TRBV29-1
j_gene: TRBJ1-2

CDR3nt: TGTGCCAGCTCCGACCTCGGAGTGGAGTTCTTC
CDR3aa: CASSDLGVEFF
abundance: many
d_gene: .
v_gene: TRBV12-3/TRBV12-4
j_gene: TRBJ2-1

CDR3nt: TGCGCCAGCAGCTCGAGTTCCGGGACGGCAGATTCACCCCTCCACTTT
CDR3aa: CASSSSSGTADSPLHF
abundance: .
d_gene: .
v_gene: TRBV5-1
j_gene: TRBJ1-6

CDR3nt: TGTGCCACCAGTGATTCCGGGACTAGCGGGAGGGCCCGGTTCTTC
CDR3aa: CATSDSGTSGRARFF
abundance: few
d_gene: TRBD2
v_gene: TRBV24-1
j_gene: TRBJ2-1

CDR3nt: TGCGCCAGCAGCTCAGGGGACGAATATAACTATGGCTACACCTTC
CDR3aa: CASSSGDEYNYGYTF
abundance: many
d_gene: .
v_gene: TRBV5-1
j_gene: TRBJ1-2

CDR3nt: TGTGCCAGCAGCCAAGATCGGAAGACCCAGTACTTC
CDR3aa: CASSQDRKTQYF
abundance: many
d_gene: .
v_gene: TRBV14
j_gene: TRBJ2-5

CDR3nt: TGTGCCAGCAGTTGGGGACGGGGGAACACCGGGGAGCTGTTTTTT
CDR3aa: CASSWGRGNTGELFF
abundance: .
d_gene: .
v_gene: TRBV28
j_gene: TRBJ2-2

CDR3nt: TGTGCCACCAGCAGAGCCGATGCAGATACGCAGTATTTT
CDR3aa: CATSRADADTQYF
abundance: few
d_gene: .
v_gene: TRBV15
j_gene: TRBJ2-3

CDR3nt: TGTGCCACCAGTGTCTCGACAGGGGGCCGCTACGAGCAGTACTTC
CDR3aa: CATSVSTGGRYEQYF
abundance: .
d_gene: TRBD1
v_gene: TRBV24-1
j_gene: TRBJ2-7

CDR3nt: TGCAGTGCTAGGGGGGGGTTAGTTTATAGCACAGATACGCAGTATTTT
CDR3aa: CSARGGLVYSTDTQYF
abundance: few
d_gene: TRBD2
v_gene: TRBV20-1
j_gene: TRBJ2-3

CDR3nt: TGTGCCAGCAGCTTAGCCGCTTACTCTGGAAACACCATATATTTT
CDR3aa: CASSLAAYSGNTIYF
abundance: few
d_gene: .
v_gene: TRBV11-2
j_gene: TRBJ1-3

CDR3nt: TGCGCCAGCAGCCAAGATGCGGGAAATGAGCAGTACTTC
CDR3aa: CASSQDAGNEQYF
abundance: .
d_gene: .
v_gene: TRBV4-1
j_gene: TRBJ2-5

CDR3nt: TGCAGTGCGCATACAGGGGGCGCCGGCACCGGGGAGCTGTTTTTT
CDR3aa: CSAHTGGAGTGELFF
abundance: few
d_gene: TRBD1
v_gene: TRBV20-1
j_gene: TRBJ2-2

CDR3nt: TGTGCCAGCAGCCAAGACAGAATAGAGGGCACTGAAGCTTTCTTT
CDR3aa: CASSQDRIEGTEAFF
abundance: .
d_gene: .
v_gene: TRBV3-1
j_gene: TRBJ1-1

CDR3nt: TGCGCCAGCTCATGGACTCTAGCGGGAGGCGCCTACGAGCAGTACTTC
CDR3aa: CASSWTLAGGAYEQYF
abundance: .
d_gene: TRBD2
v_gene: TRBV5-1
j_gene: TRBJ2-7

CDR3nt: TGCAGTGCTAGAGGTACTAAACCGGGACTAGGGCCCTACGAGCAGTACTTC
CDR3aa: CSARGTKPGLGPYEQYF
abundance: .
d_gene: TRBD2
v_gene: TRBV20-1
j_gene: TRBJ2-7

CDR3nt: TGTGCCAGCAGTTTATACTTGGAAGTCGGTTCACCCCTCCACTTT
CDR3aa: CASSLYLEVGSPLHF
abundance: .
d_gene: .
v_gene: TRBV12-3/TRBV12-4
j_gene: TRBJ1-6

CDR3nt: TGTGCCAGCAGTCTACCGGACAGGGTGAAAGGCGAGCAGTACTTC
CDR3aa: CASSLPDRVKGEQYF
abundance: many
d_gene: TRBD1
v_gene: TRBV28
j_gene: TRBJ2-7

CDR3nt: TGTGCCAGCAGCTTAGACCAGGGCTACGAGCAGTACTTC
CDR3aa: CASSLDQGYEQYF
abundance: many
d_gene: .
v_gene: TRBV7-2
j_gene: TRBJ2-7

CDR3nt: TGTGCCAGCGGTCCGCGGGCAGGAGGGGACACTGAAGCTTTCTTT
CDR3aa: CASGPRAGGDTEAFF
abundance: once
d_gene: .
v_gene: TRBV27
j_gene: TRBJ1-1

CDR3nt: TGTGCCAGCAGCTTAGCAGGGACAGGGGATACGCAGTATTTT
CDR3aa: CASSLAGTGDTQYF
abundance: many
d_gene: TRBD1
v_gene: TRBV7-8
j_gene: TRBJ2-3

CDR3nt: TGCGCCAGCAGCTTAGGAACAGCTCAAGAGATCCAGTACTTC
CDR3aa: CASSLGTAQEIQYF
abundance: .
d_gene: .
v_gene: TRBV5-1
j_gene: TRBJ2-5

CDR3nt: TGCGCCAGCAGCCAAGAGGTTCGACTACCCGGGCAGTACTTC
CDR3aa: CASSQEVRLPGQYF
abundance: many
d_gene: .
v_gene: TRBV4-1
j_gene: TRBJ2-5

CDR3nt: TGTGCCACCAGACCGAACGGGCGTCAAGAGACCCAGTACTTC
CDR3aa: CATRPNGRQETQYF
abundance: many
d_gene: .
v_gene: TRBV15
j_gene: TRBJ2-5

CDR3nt: TGTGCCAGCAGTACGGGACAGCCTAGGGGCTACACCTTC
CDR3aa: CASSTGQPRGYTF
abundance: many
d_gene: TRBD1
v_gene: TRBV12-3/TRBV12-4
j_gene: TRBJ1-2

CDR3nt: TGCGCCAGCAGCTTGTGGCAAGCCAATGAGCAGTTCTTC
CDR3aa: CASSLWQANEQFF
abundance: .
d_gene: .
v_gene: TRBV5-1
j_gene: TRBJ2-1

CDR3nt: TGTGCCAGCAGTTGGGACAGGGATAGGCAGCCCCAGCATTTT
CDR3aa: CASSWDRDRQPQHF
abundance: few
d_gene: TRBD1
v_gene: TRBV5-5
j_gene: TRBJ1-5

CDR3nt: TGTGCCAGTAGTTGGGGGCGCAGAGACTATGGCTACACCTTC
CDR3aa: CASSWGRRDYGYTF
abundance: .
d_gene: .
v_gene: TRBV19
j_gene: TRBJ1-2

CDR3nt: TGCAGTGCTCCGGGGAGCCCTAACACTGAAGCTTTCTTT
CDR3aa: CSAPGSPNTEAFF
abundance: few
d_gene: .
v_gene: TRBV20-1
j_gene: TRBJ1-1

CDR3nt: TGTGCCAGCAGGGGTGACGGACCTGGAAGCTACACCTTC
CDR3aa: CASRGDGPGSYTF
abundance: .
d_gene: .
v_gene: TRBV2
j_gene: TRBJ1-2

CDR3nt: TGCGCCAGCAGCCTAAGTGGCGGGGCAAACACTGAAGCTTTCTTT
CDR3aa: CASSLSGGANTEAFF
abundance: .
d_gene: .
v_gene: TRBV5-1
j_gene: TRBJ1-1

CDR3nt: TGTGCCAGCAGCACAGGGGGCGCGAAGACCGGGGAGCTGTTTTTT
CDR3aa: CASSTGGAKTGELFF
abundance: .
d_gene: TRBD1
v_gene: TRBV12-3/TRBV12-4
j_gene: TRBJ2-2

CDR3nt: TGCGCCAGCAGCTCATTACGCGGGACAGGGAGCTTCCGGAACTATGGCTACACCTTC
CDR3aa: CASSSLRGTGSFRNYGYTF
abundance: few
d_gene: TRBD1
v_gene: TRBV5-1
j_gene: TRBJ1-2

CDR3nt: TGCAGCTGCTTTGGGGGGACTAGCCAGCAAGAGACCCAGTACTTC
CDR3aa: CSCFGGTSQQETQYF
abundance: few
d_gene: TRBD2
v_gene: TRBV20-1
j_gene: TRBJ2-5

CDR3nt: TGTGCCAGCAGTTCCCTAGACTCTGGGGCCAACGTCCTGACTTTC
CDR3aa: CASSSLDSGANVLTF
abundance: many
d_gene: .
v_gene: TRBV12-3/TRBV12-4
j_gene: TRBJ2-6

CDR3nt: TGTGCCAGCAGCCAAGACCCCGGGACGAAGAACTATGGCTACACCTTC
CDR3aa: CASSQDPGTKNYGYTF
abundance: .
d_gene: .
v_gene: TRBV3-1
j_gene: TRBJ1-2

CDR3nt: TGCAGTGCCCCAGGACAGGGGGGGGTCTCCTACGAGCAGTACTTC
CDR3aa: CSAPGQGGVSYEQYF
abundance: many
d_gene: TRBD1
v_gene: TRBV20-1
j_gene: TRBJ2-7

CDR3nt: TGTGCCAGCACCCTGACAGAGGAGACCCAGTACTTC
CDR3aa: CASTLTEETQYF
abundance: many
d_gene: .
v_gene: TRBV7-9
j_gene: TRBJ2-5

CDR3nt: TGTGCCAGCAGGACCGGTCGTTTTGATTCACCCCTCCACTTT
CDR3aa: CASRTGRFDSPLHF
abundance: .
d_gene: .
v_gene: TRBV7-8
j_gene: TRBJ1-6

CDR3nt: TGTGCCAGCAGCTTTCGGACAGGTAGACGTGAGCAGTACTTC
CDR3aa: CASSFRTGRREQYF
abundance: once
d_gene: TRBD1
v_gene: TRBV7-2
j_gene: TRBJ2-4

CDR3nt: TGTGCCACGACGACTAGCACCTCCTACGAGCAGTACTTC
CDR3aa: CATTTSTSYEQYF
abundance: many
d_gene: TRBD2
v_gene: TRBV10-3
j_gene: TRBJ2-7

CDR3nt: TGCAGCGCCGGGACAGGCTTTAGCAATCAGCCCCAGCATTTT
CDR3aa: CSAGTGFSNQPQHF
abundance: .
d_gene: TRBD1
v_gene: TRBV29-1
j_gene: TRBJ1-5

CDR3nt: TGCAGTGCCAACGCGGGACTAGGTGTTGTAGATACGCAGTATTTT
CDR3aa: CSANAGLGVVDTQYF
abundance: .
d_gene: TRBD2
v_gene: TRBV20-1
j_gene: TRBJ2-3

CDR3nt: TGCAGTGCTAGACTAGCCGGGAGCGGGCAGTACTTC
CDR3aa: CSARLAGSGQYF
abundance: many
d_gene: .
v_gene: TRBV20-1
j_gene: TRBJ2-7

CDR3nt: TGTGCCAGCAGGGGACTTAGTAACTATGGCTACACCTTC
CDR3aa: CASRGLSNYGYTF
abundance: .
d_gene: .
v_gene: TRBV12-3/TRBV12-4
j_gene: TRBJ1-2